The clone carrying this TCR beta chain ranks as medium-sized in terms of frequency. Its target is unknown. Germline CDR1 reads MNHEY; CDR2 reads SVGAGI. This CDR3 is built from 15 residues. These data come from a study of T cell clusters in autoimmune cytopenias. Across the whole study: Healthy donor controls had a mean age of around 56 years and median age of 59 years. Study findings and constraints: Primary autoimmune cytopenia patients seemingly lacked the physiological T cell clusters found in healthy donors.

Some 38,000 genome equivalents of blood DNA were amplified for TRB. One tube held mixed TRB-A and TRB-B primer pools for touch-down PCR. TCRdb derives one entry per CDR3 protein from the multiplex PCR reads, leaving out DNA. The listing records fewer than 8,500 distinct CDR3 sequences. These data are also associated with another study on T cell repertoires in aging, cancer and after chemotherapy. That report notes: Roughly 10 million TCR reads made up the full dataset. In healthy donors, age-related TCR diversity loss mainly reflected lost richness.

This sequence joins TRBV6-5 and TRBJ2-7; the TCRdb call, TRBD2, lacks DNA for checking. The sequence derives from a human donor in good health. Sequenced sample: peripheral blood. CDR3: CASRRARQEAYEQYF.